These T cell receptor beta chains were read from a single sample in a study of blood T cell repertoires in COVID-19. The assay was immunoSEQ multiplex PCR, and TCRdb's table has in-frame clones only and misses some. The sample carries around 21,000 clones, almost 90% recorded once. Sequences were obtained from peripheral blood. The source of these receptors is a human donor in a cohort sampled during active COVID-19. Each CDR3 is given with its conserved first and last residue. The order of the fields is V gene, J gene, CDR3 protein.

TRBV29-1	TRBJ1-1	CSGSGAFF
TRBV2	TRBJ1-1	CASSEYTRFAEAFF
TRBV2	TRBJ1-1	CASRKDTTSAEAFF
TRBV28	TRBJ1-4	CASSLLAEKLFF
TRBV19	TRBJ1-3	CASSARQGRNTIYF
TRBV12-5	TRBJ1-1	CASGPGNTEAFF
TRBV5-1	TRBJ1-1	CASTVTVLAGQMNTEAFF
TRBV20-1	TRBJ1-1	CSARTQGAAFF
TRBV9	TRBJ2-5	CASSPGTGEETQYF
TRBV25-1	TRBJ1-6	CASSGQASSPLHF
TRBV19	TRBJ2-3	CASSLRNTDTQYF
TRBV5-1	TRBJ2-1	CASSLTGNNEQFF
TRBV4-2	TRBJ1-4	CASSHMDRENEKLFF
TRBV18	TRBJ2-7	CASSPPGTSGYPYEQYF
TRBV7-3	TRBJ1-2	CASSLSRDKVSYTF
TRBV4-1	TRBJ2-1	CASSQGRNFYEQFF
TRBV12-3/TRBV12-4	TRBJ2-7	CASSLFTGSEQYF
TRBV9	TRBJ2-3	CASSASTSTDTQYF
TRBV5-1	TRBJ1-2	CASSQGQGDGYTF
TRBV2	TRBJ1-5	CASRIQGLNQPQHF
TRBV10-2	TRBJ1-6	CASSEVGGRGSPLHF
TRBV11-2	TRBJ2-2	CASSPGIPGELFF
TRBV5-1	TRBJ2-3	CASSLLPSGGADTQYF
TRBV6-4	TRBJ1-2	CASSPDRGSGYTF
TRBV29-1	TRBJ2-1	CSVEGLAGAYNEQFF
TRBV11-2	TRBJ1-1	CASSLDRGRWGTEAFF
TRBV5-6	TRBJ1-1	CASSFLDRATEAFF
TRBV6-4	TRBJ2-5	CASSPGLAGQETQYF
TRBV3-1/TRBV3-2	TRBJ1-1	CASSQVRNTEAFF
TRBV6-5	TRBJ1-2	CASSFRPTVPAYGYTF
TRBV4-1	TRBJ1-5	CASSQGWTGGNQPQHF
TRBV10-3	TRBJ2-1	CAISGGPYNEQFF
TRBV7-5	TRBJ2-6	CVRSLAGSSPGANVLTF